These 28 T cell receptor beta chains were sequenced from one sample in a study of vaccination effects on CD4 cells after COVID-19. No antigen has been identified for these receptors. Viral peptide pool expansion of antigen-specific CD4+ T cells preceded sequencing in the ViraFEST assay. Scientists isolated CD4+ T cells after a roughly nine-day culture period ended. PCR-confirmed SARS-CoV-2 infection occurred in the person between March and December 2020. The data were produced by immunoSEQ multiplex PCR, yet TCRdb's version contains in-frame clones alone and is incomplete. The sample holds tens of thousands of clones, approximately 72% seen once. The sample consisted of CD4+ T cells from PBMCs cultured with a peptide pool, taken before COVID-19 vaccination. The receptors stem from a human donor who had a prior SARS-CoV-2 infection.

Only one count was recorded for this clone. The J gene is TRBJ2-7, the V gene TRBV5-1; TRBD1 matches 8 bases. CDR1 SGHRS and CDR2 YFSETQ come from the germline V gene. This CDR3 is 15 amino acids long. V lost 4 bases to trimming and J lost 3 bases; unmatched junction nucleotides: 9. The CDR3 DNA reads TGCGCCAGCAGCGAAGGGACAGGATGGGACTACGAGCAGTACTTC. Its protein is CASSEGTGWDYEQYF.

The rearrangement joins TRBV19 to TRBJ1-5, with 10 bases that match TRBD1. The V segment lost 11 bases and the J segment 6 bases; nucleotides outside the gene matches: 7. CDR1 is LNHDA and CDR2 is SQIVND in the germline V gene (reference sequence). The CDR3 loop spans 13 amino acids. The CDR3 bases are TGTGCCGCATCCGGGACAGGGGCTCAGCCCCAGCATTTT. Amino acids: CAASGTGAQPQHF.

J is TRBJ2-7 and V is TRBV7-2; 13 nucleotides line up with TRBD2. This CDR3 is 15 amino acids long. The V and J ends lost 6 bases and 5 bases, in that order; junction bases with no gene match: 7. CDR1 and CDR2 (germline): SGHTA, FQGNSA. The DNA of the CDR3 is TGTGCCAGCAGATCCCGACTAGCGGGAGGACACGAGCAGTACTTC. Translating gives CASRSRLAGGHEQYF.

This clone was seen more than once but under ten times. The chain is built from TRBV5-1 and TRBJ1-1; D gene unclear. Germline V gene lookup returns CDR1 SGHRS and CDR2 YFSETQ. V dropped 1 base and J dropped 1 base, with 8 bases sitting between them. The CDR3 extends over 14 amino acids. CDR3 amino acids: CASSLYGQNTEAFF. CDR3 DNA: TGCGCCAGCAGCTTGTATGGGCAGAACACTGAAGCTTTCTTT. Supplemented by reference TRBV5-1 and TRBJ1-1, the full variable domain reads KAGVTQTPRYLIKTRGQQVTLSCSPISGHRSVSWYQQTPGQGLQFLFEYFSETQRNKGNFPGRFSGRQFSNSRSEMNVSTLELGDSALYLCASSLYGQNTEAFFGQGTRLTVV.

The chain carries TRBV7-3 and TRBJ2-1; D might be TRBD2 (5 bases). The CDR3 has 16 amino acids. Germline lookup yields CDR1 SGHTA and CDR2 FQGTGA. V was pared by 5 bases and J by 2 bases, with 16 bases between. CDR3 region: CASSPRTSTAYNEQFF. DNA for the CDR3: TGTGCCAGCAGCCCGAGAACTAGTACCGCCTACAATGAGCAGTTCTTC. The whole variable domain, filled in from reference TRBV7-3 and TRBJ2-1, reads GAGVSQTPSNKVTEKGKYVELRCDPISGHTALYWYRQSLGQGPEFLIYFQGTGAADDSGLPNDRFFAVRPEGSVSTLKIQRTERGDSAVYLCASSPRTSTAYNEQFFGPGTRLTVL.

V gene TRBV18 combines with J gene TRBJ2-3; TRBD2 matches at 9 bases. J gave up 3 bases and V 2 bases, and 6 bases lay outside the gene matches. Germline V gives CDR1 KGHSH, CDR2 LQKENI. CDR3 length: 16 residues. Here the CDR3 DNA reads TGTGCCAGCTCACCAGTAGCGGGAGAGGGTACAGATACGCAGTATTTT. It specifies CASSPVAGEGTDTQYF.

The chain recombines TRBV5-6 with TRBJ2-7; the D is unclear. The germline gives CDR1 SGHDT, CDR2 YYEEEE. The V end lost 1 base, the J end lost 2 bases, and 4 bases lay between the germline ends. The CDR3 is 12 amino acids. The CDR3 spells CASSLRAYEQYF. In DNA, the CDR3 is TGTGCCAGCAGCTTGAGGGCCTACGAGCAGTACTTC.

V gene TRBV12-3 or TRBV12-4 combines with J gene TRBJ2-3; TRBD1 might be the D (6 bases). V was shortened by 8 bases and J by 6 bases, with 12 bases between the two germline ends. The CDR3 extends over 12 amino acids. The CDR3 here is CASGDRGDTQYF. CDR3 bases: TGTGCCAGCGGCGATAGGGGGGATACGCAGTATTTT.

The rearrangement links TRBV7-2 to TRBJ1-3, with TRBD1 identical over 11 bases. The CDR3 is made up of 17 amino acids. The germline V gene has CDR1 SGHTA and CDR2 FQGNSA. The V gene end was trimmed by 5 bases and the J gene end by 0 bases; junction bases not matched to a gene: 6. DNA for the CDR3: TGTGCCAGCAGCCAACTCGGGACAGGGGGCTCTGGAAACACCATATATTTT. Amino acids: CASSQLGTGGSGNTIYF.

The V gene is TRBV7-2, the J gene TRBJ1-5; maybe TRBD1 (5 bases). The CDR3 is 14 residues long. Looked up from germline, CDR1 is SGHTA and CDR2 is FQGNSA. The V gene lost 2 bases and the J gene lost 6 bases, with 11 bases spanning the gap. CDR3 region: CASSLRGGTQPQHF. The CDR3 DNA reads TGTGCCAGCAGCTTACGAGGAGGGACTCAGCCCCAGCATTTT. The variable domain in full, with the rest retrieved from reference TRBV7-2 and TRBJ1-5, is GAGVSQSPSNKVTEKGKDVELRCDPISGHTALYWYRQSLGQGLEFLIYFQGNSAPDKSGLPSDRFSAERTGGSVSTLTIQRTQQEDSAVYLCASSLRGGTQPQHFGDGTRLSIL.

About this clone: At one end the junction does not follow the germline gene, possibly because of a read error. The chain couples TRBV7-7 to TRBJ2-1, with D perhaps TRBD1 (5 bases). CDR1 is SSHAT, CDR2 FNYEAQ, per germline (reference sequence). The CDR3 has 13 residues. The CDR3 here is CASSTGPHNEQFF. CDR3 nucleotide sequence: TGTGCTAGCAGCACAGGACCTCACAATGAGCAGTTCTTC.

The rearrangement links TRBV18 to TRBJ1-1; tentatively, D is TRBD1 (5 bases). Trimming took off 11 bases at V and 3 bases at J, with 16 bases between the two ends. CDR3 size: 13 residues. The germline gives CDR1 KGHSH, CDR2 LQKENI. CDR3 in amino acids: CAGREGIDTEAFF. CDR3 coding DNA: TGTGCCGGACGGGAGGGGATCGACACTGAAGCTTTCTTT.

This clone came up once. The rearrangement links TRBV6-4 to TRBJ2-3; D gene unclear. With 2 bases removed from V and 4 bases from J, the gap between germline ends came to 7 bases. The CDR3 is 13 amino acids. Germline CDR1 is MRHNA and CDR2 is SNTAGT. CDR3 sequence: CASSDTIADTQYF. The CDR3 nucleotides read TGTGCCAGCAGTGACACAATTGCAGATACGCAGTATTTT.

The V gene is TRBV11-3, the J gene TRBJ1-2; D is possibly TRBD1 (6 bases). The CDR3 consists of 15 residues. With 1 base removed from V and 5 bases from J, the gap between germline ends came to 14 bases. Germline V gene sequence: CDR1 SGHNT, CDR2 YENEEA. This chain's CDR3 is CASSLGYRAQYGYTF. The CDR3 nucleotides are TGTGCCAGCAGCTTAGGGTACAGGGCCCAATATGGCTACACCTTC. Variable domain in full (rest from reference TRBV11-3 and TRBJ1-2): EAGVVQSPRYKIIEKKQPVAFWCNPISGHNTLYWYLQNLGQGPELLIRYENEEAVDDSQLPKDRFSAERLKGVDSTLKIQPAELGDSAVYLCASSLGYRAQYGYTFGSGTRLTVV.

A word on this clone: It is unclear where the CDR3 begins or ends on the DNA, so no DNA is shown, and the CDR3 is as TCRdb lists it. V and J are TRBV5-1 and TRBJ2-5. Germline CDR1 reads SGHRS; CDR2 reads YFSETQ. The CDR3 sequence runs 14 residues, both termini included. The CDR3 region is CASSLFGNGETQYF.

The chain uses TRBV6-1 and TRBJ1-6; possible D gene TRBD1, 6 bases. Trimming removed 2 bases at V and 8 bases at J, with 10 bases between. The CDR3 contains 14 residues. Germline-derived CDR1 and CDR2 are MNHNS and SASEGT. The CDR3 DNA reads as TGTGCCAGCAGTGAAACAGGGTTGGATTCACCCCTCCACTTT. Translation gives CASSETGLDSPLHF.

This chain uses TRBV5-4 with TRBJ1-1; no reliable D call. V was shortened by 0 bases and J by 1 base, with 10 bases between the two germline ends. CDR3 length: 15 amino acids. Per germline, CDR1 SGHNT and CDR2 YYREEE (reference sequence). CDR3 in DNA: TGTGCCAGCAGCTTGGGAGGAGCGGGGAACACTGAAGCTTTCTTT. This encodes CASSLGGAGNTEAFF.

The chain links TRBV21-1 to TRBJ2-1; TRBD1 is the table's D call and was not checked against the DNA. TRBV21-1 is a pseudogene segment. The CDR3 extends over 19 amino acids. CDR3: CASSKPGTAEDKPNDEQFF. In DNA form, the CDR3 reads TGTGCCAGCAGCAAACCGGGGACAGCAGAGGACAAGCCAAATGATGAGCAGTTCTTC.

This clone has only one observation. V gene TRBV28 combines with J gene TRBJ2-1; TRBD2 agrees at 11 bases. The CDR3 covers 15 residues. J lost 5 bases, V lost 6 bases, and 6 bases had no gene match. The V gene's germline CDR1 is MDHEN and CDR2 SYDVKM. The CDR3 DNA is TGTGCCAGCAGACATACTAGCGGGAGTCACAATGAGCAGTTCTTC. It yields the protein CASRHTSGSHNEQFF.

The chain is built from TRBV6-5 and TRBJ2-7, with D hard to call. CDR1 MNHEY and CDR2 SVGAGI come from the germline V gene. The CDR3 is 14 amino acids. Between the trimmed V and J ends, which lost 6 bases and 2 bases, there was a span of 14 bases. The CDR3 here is CASSGTLVTYEQYF. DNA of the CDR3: TGTGCCAGCAGCGGAACCCTAGTTACCTACGAGCAGTACTTC.

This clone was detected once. The CDR3 here is CASSSTDAGANVLTF. CDR3 nucleotide sequence: TGTGCCAGCAGTTCAACCGACGCTGGGGCCAACGTCCTGACTTTC. The chain recombines TRBV6-6 with TRBJ2-6; D is undetermined. The CDR3 consists of 15 residues. V was shortened by 4 bases and J by 2 bases, with 9 bases between the two germline ends. Germline values: CDR1 MNHNY, CDR2 SVGAGI (reference sequence).

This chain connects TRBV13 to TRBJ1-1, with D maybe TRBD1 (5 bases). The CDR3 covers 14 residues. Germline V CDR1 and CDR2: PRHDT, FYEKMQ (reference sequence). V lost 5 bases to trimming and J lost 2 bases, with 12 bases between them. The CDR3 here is CASSTPGGNTEAFF. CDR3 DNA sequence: TGTGCCAGCAGCACCCCGGGGGGAAACACTGAAGCTTTCTTT.

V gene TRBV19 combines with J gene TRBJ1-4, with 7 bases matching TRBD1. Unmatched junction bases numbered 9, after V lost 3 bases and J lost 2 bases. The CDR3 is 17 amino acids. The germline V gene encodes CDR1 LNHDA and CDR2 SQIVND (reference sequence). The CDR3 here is CASSIAGGVATNEKLFF. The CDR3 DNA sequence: TGTGCCAGTAGTATCGCAGGGGGGGTCGCGACTAATGAAAAACTGTTTTTT.

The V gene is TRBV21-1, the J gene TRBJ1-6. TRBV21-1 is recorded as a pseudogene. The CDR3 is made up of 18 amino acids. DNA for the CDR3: TGTGCCAGCAGCAAAGGGGGGGGACAGTTGGACCTTAATTCACCCCTCCACTTT. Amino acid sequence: CASSKGGGQLDLNSPLHF.

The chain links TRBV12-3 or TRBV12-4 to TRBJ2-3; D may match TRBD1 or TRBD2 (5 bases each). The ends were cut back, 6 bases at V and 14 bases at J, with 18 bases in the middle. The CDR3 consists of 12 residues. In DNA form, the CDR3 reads TGTGCCAGCAGCTCCGGGACCCGCGGGTTGTATTTT. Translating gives CASSSGTRGLYF.

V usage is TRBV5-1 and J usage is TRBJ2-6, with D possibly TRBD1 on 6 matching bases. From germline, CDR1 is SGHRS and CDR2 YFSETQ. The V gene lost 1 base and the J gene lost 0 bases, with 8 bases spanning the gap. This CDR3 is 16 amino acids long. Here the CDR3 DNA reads TGCGCCAGCAGCTTGACAGGGCACTCTGGGGCCAACGTCCTGACTTTC. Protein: CASSLTGHSGANVLTF.

The CDR3 sequence is CASKEGGPRSGYTF. The DNA of the CDR3 is TGTGCCAGCAAGGAGGGGGGTCCTAGGAGTGGCTACACCTTC. This sequence joins TRBV27 and TRBJ1-2; TRBD1 is a possible D gene (6 bases). The V end lost 7 bases, the J end lost 7 bases, and 19 bases lay between the germline ends. The CDR3 extends over 14 amino acids. The germline V gene encodes CDR1 MNHEY and CDR2 SMNVEV (reference sequence).

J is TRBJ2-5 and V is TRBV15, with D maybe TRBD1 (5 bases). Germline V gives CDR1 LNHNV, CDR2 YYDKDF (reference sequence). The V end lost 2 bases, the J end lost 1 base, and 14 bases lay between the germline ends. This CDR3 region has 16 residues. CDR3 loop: CATSRTGRGAQETQYF. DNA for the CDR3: TGTGCCACCAGCAGAACCGGCCGTGGGGCCCAAGAGACCCAGTACTTC.